The sequence of this T cell receptor beta chain was determined in a study of T cells in Graves' hyperthyroidism and ophthalmopathy. What was amplified from RNA transcripts were TCR beta CDR3 regions. The TCR CDR3 was amplified in a first-round RT-PCR using the HTBI primer set. TCRdb recomputed calls from the multiplex PCR reads with MiXCR, one row per CDR3 protein. Of about 600,000 distinct CDR3 sequences listed, 15% to 20% were seen once; the top ten hold around 3.5%. CDR1 is ENHRY, CDR2 SYGVKD, per germline. V lost 8 bases to trimming and J lost 2 bases, with 11 bases between them. The length of the CDR3 is 13 residues.

The genes are TRBV10-3 and TRBJ2-3; maybe TRBD1 (6 bases). What was sequenced was blood. The receptor was derived from a woman aged 40 to 50 with Graves' ophthalmopathy. CDR3: CAIHGTTTDTQYF. The CDR3 DNA is TGTGCCATCCATGGGACAACCACAGATACGCAGTATTTT.